A single sample is the source of the 12 T cell receptor beta chains below, sequenced in a study of cytotoxic CD8 clonotypes in ibrutinib-treated CLL. Clones were sequenced by immunoSEQ multiplex PCR, and TCRdb holds only the in-frame ones, with some missing. The sample gives approximately 300,000 clones, about 77% of which show up once; 6.5% to 8.5% is in the top ten. Sequenced here: PBMCs, sampled before ibrutinib treatment. Receptors were obtained from a human donor with chronic lymphocytic leukemia.

The chain uses TRBV30 and TRBJ1-2, with TRBD1 matching over 10 bases. CDR1 is GTSNPN and CDR2 is SVGIG in the germline V gene (reference sequence). The CDR3 totals 17 residues. The V and J ends lost 3 bases and 1 base, in that order; junction bases with no gene match: 11. The CDR3 sequence: CAWRPPGQGSLNYGYTF. The CDR3, as DNA: TGTGCCTGGAGGCCCCCGGGACAGGGGAGTCTTAACTATGGCTACACCTTC.

This chain links TRBV19 with TRBJ1-2; possible D gene TRBD1, 5 bases. The germline gives CDR1 LNHDA, CDR2 SQIVND (reference sequence). The CDR3 loop spans 11 amino acids. Trimming shortened V by 9 bases and J by 8 bases, and 13 bases separated the two germline ends. CDR3 in DNA: TGTGCCAGCGGGGGGTTCTACGGCTACACCTTC. Encoded protein: CASGGFYGYTF.

V is TRBV7-6 and J is TRBJ2-7; 10 nucleotides match TRBD1. The CDR3 contains 16 residues. The germline gives CDR1 SGHVS, CDR2 FNYEAQ. J lost 4 bases, V lost 5 bases, and 11 bases had no gene match. The DNA of the CDR3 is TGTGCCAGCAGCGCCCTCCCCGGGACAGGGGCTTACGAGCAGTACTTC. Its protein is CASSALPGTGAYEQYF.

The chain links TRBV27 to TRBJ1-1; D is unresolved. The CDR3 is 14 residues long. Germline-derived CDR1 and CDR2 are MNHEY and SMNVEV (reference sequence). Trimming cost V 3 bases and J 1 base, with 9 bases left between them. The CDR3 sequence: CASSFSPANTEAFF. CDR3 nucleotides: TGTGCCAGCAGTTTTTCTCCGGCGAACACTGAAGCTTTCTTT.

The chain couples TRBV15 to TRBJ1-1; D may be TRBD1 (5 bases). Germline CDR1 reads LNHNV; CDR2 reads YYDKDF (reference sequence). V lost 11 bases, J lost 7 bases, and 14 bases lay in between. This CDR3 has 11 residues. The CDR3 DNA sequence: TGTGCCCACAAGGGGCAAATTGAAGCTTTCTTT. Translation: CAHKGQIEAFF.

This chain uses TRBV28 with TRBJ2-7; D unresolved. Germline values: CDR1 MDHEN, CDR2 SYDVKM. V lost 5 bases to trimming and J lost 2 bases, with 7 bases between them. The CDR3 contains 12 residues. CDR3 sequence reads: CASSQFTYEQYF. In DNA form, the CDR3 reads TGTGCCAGCAGTCAATTTACCTACGAGCAGTACTTC.

This clone was seen only a few times. This chain uses TRBV7-9 with TRBJ1-1, with D uncertain. Trimming cost V 1 base and J 0 bases, with 6 bases left between them. CDR3 length: 14 residues. Per the germline V gene, CDR1 is SEHNR and CDR2 is FQNEAQ (reference sequence). CDR3 nucleotide sequence: TGTGCCAGCAGCTTAGACGGGATGAACACTGAAGCTTTCTTT. This gives the protein CASSLDGMNTEAFF.

The chain carries TRBV21-1 and TRBJ2-1; TRBD2, the table's D call, was not compared with the DNA. TRBV21-1 is a pseudogene segment. The CDR3 consists of 15 residues. CDR3 nucleotide sequence: TGTGCCAGCAGCAAAGGAGCGGGCTCGAGGAATGAGCAGTTCTTC. This codes for CASSKGAGSRNEQFF.

The chain combines TRBV7-8 with TRBJ2-7, with 7 bases fitting TRBD2. Germline CDR1 SGHVS, CDR2 FQNEAQ. The CDR3 is 14 amino acids. V gave up 0 bases and J gave up 4 bases; unmatched junction bases: 3. The CDR3 nucleotides read TGTGCCAGCAGCTTAGCGGGAGGGAGTTACGAGCAGTACTTC. It encodes CASSLAGGSYEQYF.

The CDR3 DNA reads as TGTGCCACCCGGGACAGGGATAACTACGAGCAGTACTTC. Residues: CATRDRDNYEQYF. This sequence joins TRBV10-3 and TRBJ2-7; TRBD1 matches at 9 bases. The CDR3 loop spans 13 amino acids. The germline CDR1 and CDR2 sequences are ENHRY and SYGVKD. The junction had 7 bases not matched to a gene; V was cut back by 10 bases and J by 3 bases.

The chain combines TRBV5-6 with TRBJ2-7; D may be TRBD2 (5 bases). Germline V gene lookup returns CDR1 SGHDT and CDR2 YYEEEE. The length of the CDR3 is 17 residues. Trimming left V 2 bases short and J 3 bases short, with 21 bases between. CDR3 DNA sequence: TGTGCCAGCAGCTTTTTATTTGGGAGCGTGTTGAACTACGAGCAGTACTTC. Translation: CASSFLFGSVLNYEQYF.

The chain links TRBV30 to TRBJ2-1; 13 nucleotides agree with TRBD2. The length of the CDR3 is 14 residues. J gave up 12 bases and V 1 base, and 6 bases lay outside the gene matches. Germline lookup yields CDR1 GTSNPN and CDR2 SVGIG (reference sequence). The CDR3, as DNA: TGTGCCTGGAGTGCAACTAGCGGGAGGGCTCGGCAGTTCTTC. It codes for CAWSATSGRARQFF. Variable domain in full (rest from reference TRBV30 and TRBJ2-1): SQTIHQWPATLVQPVGSPLSLECTVEGTSNPNLYWYRQAAGRGLQLLFYSVGIGQISSEVPQNLSASRPQDRQFILSSKKLLLSDSGFYLCAWSATSGRARQFFGPGTRLTVL.